This entry lists 4 T cell receptor beta chains sequenced from one sample in a study of cytomegalovirus exposure and HLA in healthy donors. Primers: 60 Vbeta forward and 13 Jbeta reverse. The data were produced by immunoSEQ multiplex PCR, yet TCRdb's version contains in-frame clones alone and is incomplete. This table has 180,000 or so clones, approximately 83% appearing once. Sequenced input: PBMCs. Source of these receptors: a young man in good health and CMV-seropositive.

V gene TRBV10-1 combines with J gene TRBJ2-5, with D uncertain. Trimming removed 0 bases from V and 7 bases from J, with 18 bases in between. The CDR3 has 16 residues. Germline CDR1 and CDR2: WNHNN and SYGVQD (reference sequence). This chain's CDR3 is CASSESHLGRLGTQYF. Written as DNA, the CDR3 is TGCGCCAGCAGTGAGTCTCACCTCGGCCGGCTAGGGACCCAGTACTTC.

This chain joins TRBV7-6 and TRBJ2-7; 14 nucleotides match TRBD2. Germline trimming cut 8 bases from V and 3 bases from J; bases unmatched to any gene: 12. Germline values: CDR1 SGHVS, CDR2 FNYEAQ. There are 17 residues in the CDR3. DNA for the CDR3: TGTGCCAGCGGCCACGGACTAGCGGGGGGTTATAGCTACGAGCAGTACTTC. Translated: CASGHGLAGGYSYEQYF.

The chain recombines TRBV30 with TRBJ1-1, with D tentatively TRBD1 (5 bases). Germline loops: CDR1 GTSNPN, CDR2 SVGIG (reference sequence). The CDR3 loop spans 11 amino acids. V shed 3 bases and J shed 5 bases, with 7 bases lying between them. Here the CDR3 DNA reads TGTGCCTGGAGGAAGGGGACTGAAGCTTTCTTT. Translating gives CAWRKGTEAFF.

V gene TRBV11-2 combines with J gene TRBJ2-5; TRBD2 might be the D (7 bases). The CDR3 covers 14 residues. Germline values: CDR1 SGHAT, CDR2 FQNNGV. Trimming took off 3 bases at V and 5 bases at J, with 13 bases between the two ends. For the CDR3, the DNA is TGTGCCAGCAGCTTTAACGGGGGGCTGGAGACCCAGTACTTC. Residues: CASSFNGGLETQYF.